This T cell receptor (beta chain) derives from a study of cytomegalovirus exposure and HLA in healthy donors. For the study at large: Earlier findings included 90 million to 120 million unique TCR beta sequences obtained from 150 million to 200 million T cells. Overall study findings and caveats: Follow-up analysis later connected one missense variant in DCLRE1C with trimming of TCR beta V- and J-genes. Reported performance of the classifier showed diagnosis of cytomegalovirus status with high specificity and sensitivity.

Vbeta (60) and Jbeta (13) primers were used in the PCR. Method: immunoSEQ multiplex PCR; TCRdb's copy keeps in-frame clones and lacks some. The table has about 96,000 clones, 65% to 80% seen once. This clone appeared a few times. No antigen is known for it. The CDR3 covers 14 residues. Germline CDR1 is SEHNR and CDR2 is FQNEAQ (reference sequence). Trimming pared 7 bases from V and 4 bases from J, leaving 13 bases between. The chain links TRBV7-9 to TRBJ1-4, with D possibly being TRBD1 (5 bases). This clonotype originated in a female donor in good health and CMV-seropositive. The sample taken for sequencing was PBMCs. The CDR3 sequence is CASKESGGNEKLFF. The CDR3 nucleotides are TGTGCCAGCAAAGAATCGGGGGGTAATGAAAAACTGTTTTTT.